These 8 T cell receptor beta chains originate from one sample sequenced in a study of blood T cell repertoires in COVID-19. Libraries were prepared by immunoSEQ multiplex PCR; TCRdb keeps only in-frame clonotypes and omits some of them. Of under 65,000 clones in the sample, roughly 80% were seen once. The sequenced material came from peripheral blood. These receptors all come from an older woman with acute or convalescent COVID-19.

The table lists this clone with a count of one. This chain links TRBV7-9 with TRBJ2-7; possibly TRBD1 for D (5 bases). The germline V gene has CDR1 SEHNR and CDR2 FQNEAQ (reference sequence). The CDR3 totals 13 residues. V was cut by 5 bases and J by 2 bases, with 10 bases left in between. DNA for the CDR3: TGTGCCAGCAGCCCGGACACCGCCTACGAGCAGTACTTC. It is translated as CASSPDTAYEQYF.

In nucleotides, the CDR3 is TGTGCCACCAGTGATCCACAGGGGAACTATGGCTACACCTTC. It is translated as CATSDPQGNYGYTF. The rearrangement uses TRBV24-1 and TRBJ1-2; 7 bases line up with TRBD1. Germline loops: CDR1 KGHDR, CDR2 SFDVKD. The trim removed 3 bases at V and 2 bases at J, leaving 2 bases unmatched. There are 14 residues in the CDR3.

The chain couples TRBV1 to TRBJ2-1; TRBD2 is taken as the D call from the table, unchecked against the DNA. TRBV1 is a pseudogene locus. The CDR3 spans 14 residues. CDR3 protein: CTSSRELSGNEQFF. The CDR3 coding sequence is TGCACCAGCAGCCGAGAACTGTCGGGTAATGAGCAGTTCTTC.

The V call is TRBV5-5, the J call TRBJ1-5; D remains unclear. The CDR3 totals 17 residues. V was trimmed by 0 bases and J by 0 bases, leaving 13 bases between them. Germline CDR1 SGHKS, CDR2 YYEKEE (reference sequence). The CDR3 region has the DNA TGTGCCAGCAGCTTGGCGATTGGGCTCCTTAGCAATCAGCCCCAGCATTTT. Its translation is CASSLAIGLLSNQPQHF.

This chain uses TRBV6-6 with TRBJ1-1; the match to TRBD1 covers 11 bases. Germline V gene data show CDR1 as MNHNY and CDR2 as SVGAGI (reference sequence). J was trimmed by 7 bases and V by 5 bases; bases with no gene match: 18. The CDR3 is 18 residues long. CDR3 coding DNA: TGTGCCAGCAGTCCTCCTGGACAGGGGGCGGTCGCTGCGGGTGAAGCTTTCTTT. It codes for CASSPPGQGAVAAGEAFF.

This chain joins TRBV6-2 or TRBV6-3 and TRBJ1-5; 12 positions match TRBD1. Looked up from germline, CDR1 is MNHEY and CDR2 is SVGEGT. The CDR3 is 15 amino acids. Trimming at V came to 5 bases and at J to 4 bases, leaving 3 bases not matched to a gene. The CDR3 DNA sequence: TGTGCCAGCAGTAGGGGACAGGGGGCGAATCAGCCCCAGCATTTT. It yields the protein CASSRGQGANQPQHF.

This clone was seen just once. This chain links TRBV24-1 with TRBJ1-2; tentative D call: TRBD1 (5 bases). CDR1 and CDR2 (germline): KGHDR, SFDVKD. This CDR3 region has 14 residues. V lost 4 bases and J lost 8, with 16 bases in between. The CDR3 DNA sequence: TGTGCCACCAGTGACCGCGGACACACCTTAGGCTACACCTTC. It encodes CATSDRGHTLGYTF.

J is TRBJ2-5 and V is TRBV6-5; D gene unclear. CDR3 length: 14 residues. Trimming removed 2 bases from V and 4 bases from J, with 11 bases in between. Germline assignment: CDR1 MNHEY and CDR2 SVGAGI. As DNA, the CDR3 is TGTGCCAGCAGTTACGGCCATCTCCGAGAGACCCAGTACTTC. It specifies CASSYGHLRETQYF.